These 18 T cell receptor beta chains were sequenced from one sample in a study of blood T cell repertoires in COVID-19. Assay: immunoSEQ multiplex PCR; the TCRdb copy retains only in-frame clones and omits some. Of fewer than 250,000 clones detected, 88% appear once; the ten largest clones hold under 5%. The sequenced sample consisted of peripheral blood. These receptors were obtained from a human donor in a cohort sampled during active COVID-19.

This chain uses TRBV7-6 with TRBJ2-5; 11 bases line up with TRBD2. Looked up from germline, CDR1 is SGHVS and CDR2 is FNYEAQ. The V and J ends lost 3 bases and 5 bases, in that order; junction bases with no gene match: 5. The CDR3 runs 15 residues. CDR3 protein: CASSLTSGVLETQYF. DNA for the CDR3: TGTGCCAGCAGCTTGACTAGCGGGGTTCTCGAGACCCAGTACTTC.

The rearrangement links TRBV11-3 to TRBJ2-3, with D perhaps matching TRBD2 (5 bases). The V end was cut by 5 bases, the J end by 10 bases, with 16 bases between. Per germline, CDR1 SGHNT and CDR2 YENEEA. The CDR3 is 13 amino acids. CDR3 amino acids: CASSPGLEGSQYF. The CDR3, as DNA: TGTGCCAGCAGCCCCGGATTAGAGGGTTCGCAGTATTTT. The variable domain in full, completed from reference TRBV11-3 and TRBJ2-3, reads EAGVVQSPRYKIIEKKQPVAFWCNPISGHNTLYWYLQNLGQGPELLIRYENEEAVDDSQLPKDRFSAERLKGVDSTLKIQPAELGDSAVYLCASSPGLEGSQYFGPGTRLTVL.

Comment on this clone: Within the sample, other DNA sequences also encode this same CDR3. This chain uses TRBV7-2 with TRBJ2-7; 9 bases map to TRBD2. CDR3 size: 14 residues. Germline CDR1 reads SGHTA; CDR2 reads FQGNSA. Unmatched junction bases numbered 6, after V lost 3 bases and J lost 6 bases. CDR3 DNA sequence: TGTGCCAGCAGCTTTGGCGGGGGGGCGGGCGAGCAGTACTTC. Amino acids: CASSFGGGAGEQYF.

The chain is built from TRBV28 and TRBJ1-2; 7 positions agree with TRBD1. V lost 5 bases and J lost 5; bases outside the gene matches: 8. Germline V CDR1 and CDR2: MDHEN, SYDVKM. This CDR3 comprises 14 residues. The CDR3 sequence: CASSHRTGRYGYTF. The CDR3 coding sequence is TGTGCCAGCAGTCACCGGACAGGTCGTTATGGCTACACCTTC.

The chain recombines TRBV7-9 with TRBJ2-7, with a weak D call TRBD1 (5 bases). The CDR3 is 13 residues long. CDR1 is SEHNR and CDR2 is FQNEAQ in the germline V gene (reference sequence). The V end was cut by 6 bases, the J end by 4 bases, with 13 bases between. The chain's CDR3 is CASSQAGPYEQYF. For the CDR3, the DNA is TGTGCCAGCAGTCAGGCAGGGCCATACGAGCAGTACTTC.

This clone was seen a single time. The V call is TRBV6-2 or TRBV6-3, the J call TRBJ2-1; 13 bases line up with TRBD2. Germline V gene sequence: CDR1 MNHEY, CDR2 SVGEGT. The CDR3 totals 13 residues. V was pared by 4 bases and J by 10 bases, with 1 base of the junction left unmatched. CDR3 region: CASSSGLAGEQFF. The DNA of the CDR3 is TGTGCCAGCAGTTCGGGACTAGCGGGGGAGCAGTTCTTC.

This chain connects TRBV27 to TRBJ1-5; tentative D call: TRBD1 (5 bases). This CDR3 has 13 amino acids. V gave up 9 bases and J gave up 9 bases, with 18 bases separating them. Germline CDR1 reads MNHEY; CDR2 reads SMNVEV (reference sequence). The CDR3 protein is CARPQGPLGPQHF. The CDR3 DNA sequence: TGTGCCAGACCGCAGGGCCCCTTAGGGCCCCAGCATTTT.

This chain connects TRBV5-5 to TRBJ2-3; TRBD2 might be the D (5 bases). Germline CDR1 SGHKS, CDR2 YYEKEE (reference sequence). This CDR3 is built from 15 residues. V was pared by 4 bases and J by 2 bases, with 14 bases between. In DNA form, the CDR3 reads TGTGCCAGCAGCACGGACTGGCGCCCCACAGATACGCAGTATTTT. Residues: CASSTDWRPTDTQYF.

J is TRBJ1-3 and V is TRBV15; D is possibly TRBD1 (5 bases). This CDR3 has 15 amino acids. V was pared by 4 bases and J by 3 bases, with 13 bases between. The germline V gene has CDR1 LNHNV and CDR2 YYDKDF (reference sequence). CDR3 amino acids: CATSKDTGLGNTIYF. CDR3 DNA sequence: TGTGCCACCAGCAAAGACACGGGACTTGGAAACACCATATATTTT.

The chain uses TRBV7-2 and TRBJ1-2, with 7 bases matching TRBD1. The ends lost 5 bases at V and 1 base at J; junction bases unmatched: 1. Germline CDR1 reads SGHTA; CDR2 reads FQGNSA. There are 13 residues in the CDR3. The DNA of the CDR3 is TGTGCCAGCAGCAGGGACAGTAACTATGGCTACACCTTC. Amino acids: CASSRDSNYGYTF.

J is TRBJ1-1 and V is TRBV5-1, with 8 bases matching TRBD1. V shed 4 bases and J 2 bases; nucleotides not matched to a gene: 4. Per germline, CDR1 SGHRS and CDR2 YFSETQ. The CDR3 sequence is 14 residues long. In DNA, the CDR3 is TGCGCCAGCAGCGTGGGACAGGTAAACACTGAAGCTTTCTTT. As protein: CASSVGQVNTEAFF.

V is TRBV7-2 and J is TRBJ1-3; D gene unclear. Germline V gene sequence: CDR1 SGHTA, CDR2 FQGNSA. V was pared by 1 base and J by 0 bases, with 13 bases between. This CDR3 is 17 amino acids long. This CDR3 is CASSLVAGSYSGNTIYF. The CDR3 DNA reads TGTGCCAGCAGCTTAGTGGCGGGGAGCTACTCTGGAAACACCATATATTTT.

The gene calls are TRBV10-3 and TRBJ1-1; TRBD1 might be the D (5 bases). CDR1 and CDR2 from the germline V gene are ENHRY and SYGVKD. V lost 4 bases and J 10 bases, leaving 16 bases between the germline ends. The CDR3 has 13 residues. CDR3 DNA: TGTGCCATCAGTGCGGGAAATCTCGGGGGAGCTTTCTTT. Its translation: CAISAGNLGGAFF.

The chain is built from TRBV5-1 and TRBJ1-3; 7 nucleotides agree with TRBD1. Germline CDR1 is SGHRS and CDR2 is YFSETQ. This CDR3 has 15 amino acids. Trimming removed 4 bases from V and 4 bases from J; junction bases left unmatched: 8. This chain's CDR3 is CASSDEGARGNTIYF. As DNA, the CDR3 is TGCGCCAGCAGCGACGAGGGGGCGAGGGGAAACACCATATATTTT.

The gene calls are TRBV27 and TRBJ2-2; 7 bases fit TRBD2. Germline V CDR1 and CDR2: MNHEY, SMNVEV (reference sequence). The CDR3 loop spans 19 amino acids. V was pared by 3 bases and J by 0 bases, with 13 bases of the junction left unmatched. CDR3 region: CASSFLGLGTPANTGELFF. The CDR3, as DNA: TGTGCCAGCAGTTTTCTAGGACTAGGGACCCCCGCGAACACCGGGGAGCTGTTTTTT.

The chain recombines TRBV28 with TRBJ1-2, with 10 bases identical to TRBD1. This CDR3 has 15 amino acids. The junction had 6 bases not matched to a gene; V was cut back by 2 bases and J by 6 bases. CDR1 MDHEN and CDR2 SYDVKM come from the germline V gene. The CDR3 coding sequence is TGTGCCAGCAGTTTAGTCCCGACAGGGGGCAATGGCTACACCTTC. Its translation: CASSLVPTGGNGYTF.

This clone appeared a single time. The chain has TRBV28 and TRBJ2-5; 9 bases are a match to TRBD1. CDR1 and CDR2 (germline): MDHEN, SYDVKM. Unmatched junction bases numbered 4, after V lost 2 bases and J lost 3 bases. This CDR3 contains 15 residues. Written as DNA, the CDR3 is TGTGCCAGCAGTTTACCCGGGACAGGGAAAGAGACCCAGTACTTC. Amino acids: CASSLPGTGKETQYF.

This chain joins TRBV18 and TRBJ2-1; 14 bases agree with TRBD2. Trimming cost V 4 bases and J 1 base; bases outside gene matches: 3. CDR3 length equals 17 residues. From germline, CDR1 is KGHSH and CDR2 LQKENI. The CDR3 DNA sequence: TGTGCCAGCTCACTCCGGACTAGCGGGGGGTCCTACAATGAGCAGTTCTTC. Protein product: CASSLRTSGGSYNEQFF.